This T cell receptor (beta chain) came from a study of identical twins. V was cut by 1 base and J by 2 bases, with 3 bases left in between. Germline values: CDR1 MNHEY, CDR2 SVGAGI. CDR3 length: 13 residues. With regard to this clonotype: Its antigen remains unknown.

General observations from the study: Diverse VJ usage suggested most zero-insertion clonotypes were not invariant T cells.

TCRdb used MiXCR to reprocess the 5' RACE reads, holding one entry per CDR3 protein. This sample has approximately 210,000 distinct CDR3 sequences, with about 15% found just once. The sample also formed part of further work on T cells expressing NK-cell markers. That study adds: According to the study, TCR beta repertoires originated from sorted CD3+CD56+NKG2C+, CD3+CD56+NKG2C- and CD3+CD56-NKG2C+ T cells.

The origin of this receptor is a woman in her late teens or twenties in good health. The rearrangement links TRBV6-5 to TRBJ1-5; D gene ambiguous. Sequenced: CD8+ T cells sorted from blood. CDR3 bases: TGTGCCAGCAGTTACTGGGGCAATCAGCCCCAGCATTTT. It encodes CASSYWGNQPQHF.